The rows below give T cell receptor beta chains drawn from one sample of a study of control samples from healthy donors and cancer patients. Measured with immunoSEQ multiplex PCR; TCRdb has only the in-frame clones, and not every one. The data show about 76,000 clones, around 90% seen once. The sequenced sample was PBMCs. Every receptor here comes from a woman in her forties or fifties with colorectal cancer. CDR3s include the opening cysteine and the closing phenylalanine or tryptophan. Fields, in order: clone size, J gene, D gene, V gene, CDR3 protein, CDR3 DNA. The D gene is left open where the match is weak. Part of the rows lack a size; the others show once, few, many or a class for expanded clones.

>.|TRBJ2-3|TRBD2|TRBV19
CASSSRGSGGPDTQYF
TGTGCCAGTAGTTCCCGGGGTAGCGGGGGCCCTGATACGCAGTATTTT
>.|TRBJ2-1|.|TRBV4-3
CASSQDSQAPGNEQFF
TGCGCCAGCAGCCAAGATAGCCAGGCGCCCGGCAATGAGCAGTTCTTC
>.|TRBJ1-6|.|TRBV2
CASSSGQSSYNSPLHF
TGTGCCAGCAGTTCCGGACAGAGCTCCTATAATTCACCCCTCCACTTT
>.|TRBJ1-2|TRBD1|TRBV28
CASSLYNDRANYGYTF
TGTGCCAGCAGTTTATATAACGACAGGGCTAACTATGGCTACACCTTC
>.|TRBJ1-2|.|TRBV12-3/TRBV12-4
CASSLAADGYTF
TGTGCCAGCAGTTTAGCAGCCGATGGCTACACCTTC
>.|TRBJ2-5|.|TRBV5-1
CASSMTSGPETQYF
TGCGCCAGCAGCATGACTAGTGGCCCAGAGACCCAGTACTTC
>.|TRBJ1-1|.|TRBV6-2/TRBV6-3
CASSYPLGMNTEAFF
TGTGCCAGCAGTTACCCCCTTGGAATGAACACTGAAGCTTTCTTT
>.|TRBJ2-5|.|TRBV12-3/TRBV12-4
CASSLGPAETQYF
TGTGCCAGCAGTTTAGGGCCCGCAGAGACCCAGTACTTC
>.|TRBJ1-4|.|TRBV15
CATNRGGLQEKLFF
TGTGCCACCAACCGAGGGGGTTTGCAGGAAAAACTGTTTTTT
>.|TRBJ1-5|TRBD1|TRBV15
CATSREGGAGQPQHF
TGTGCCACCAGCAGAGAAGGGGGCGCAGGTCAGCCCCAGCATTTT
>.|TRBJ1-1|TRBD1|TRBV6-5
CASSYYRTGDTEAFF
TGTGCCAGCAGTTATTATAGGACAGGGGACACTGAAGCTTTCTTT
>.|TRBJ1-5|.|TRBV19
CASSIGGSNQPQHF
TGTGCCAGTAGTATAGGCGGGAGCAATCAGCCCCAGCATTTT
>.|TRBJ2-3|.|TRBV12-3/TRBV12-4
CASSLTDGAQYF
TGTGCCAGCAGTTTGACGGACGGAGCGCAGTATTTT
>few|TRBJ1-2|TRBD1|TRBV7-9
CASSLLGTGNYGYTF
TGTGCCAGCAGCCTTCTCGGGACAGGGAACTATGGCTACACCTTC
>.|TRBJ2-1|.|TRBV2
CASSRTLTNEQFF
TGTGCCAGCAGTCGCACCTTAACCAATGAGCAGTTCTTC
>.|TRBJ2-2|TRBD2|TRBV3-1/TRBV3-2
CASSQALTPGLAGGRWELFF
TGTGCCAGCAGCCAAGCGCTTACCCCGGGACTAGCGGGGGGGCGGTGGGAGCTGTTTTTT
>.|TRBJ1-2|.|TRBV5-4
CASSFFGQSGGYTF
TGTGCCAGCAGCTTTTTCGGACAGAGTGGTGGCTACACCTTC
>.|TRBJ1-6|TRBD1|TRBV7-8
CASSKGTGVWNSPLHF
TGTGCCAGCAGCAAAGGGACAGGGGTATGGAATTCACCCCTCCACTTT
>.|TRBJ2-2|.|TRBV4-3
CASRQGASRYTGELFF
TGCGCCAGCAGACAAGGAGCTAGCCGGTACACCGGGGAGCTGTTTTTT
>.|TRBJ2-4|TRBD2|TRBV7-2
CASSSGTRQNIQYF
TGTGCCAGCAGTTCCGGGACTAGACAAAACATTCAGTACTTC
>.|TRBJ1-1|.|TRBV19
CASSIVGMAEAFF
TGTGCCAGTAGTATCGTGGGGATGGCTGAAGCTTTCTTT
>.|TRBJ2-2|TRBD2|TRBV11-2
CASSLELAGNTGELFF
TGTGCCAGCAGCTTAGAGCTAGCGGGGAACACCGGGGAGCTGTTTTTT
>.|TRBJ1-5|.|TRBV6-5
CASTEGVYSNQPQHF
TGTGCCAGCACCGAGGGGGTATATAGCAATCAGCCCCAGCATTTT
>.|TRBJ2-1|.|TRBV7-2
CASSSTRSSYNEQFF
TGTGCCAGCAGTTCGACTAGGAGCTCCTACAATGAGCAGTTCTTC
>.|TRBJ1-5|TRBD1|TRBV4-3
CASSQGRTGPNQPQHF
TGCGCCAGCAGCCAGGGGCGGACAGGGCCAAATCAGCCCCAGCATTTT
>.|TRBJ1-3|.|TRBV6-6
CASSYNGGNTIYF
TGTGCCAGCAGTTACAACGGTGGAAACACCATATATTTT
>.|TRBJ1-1|TRBD1|TRBV18
CASSPRAGGTEAFF
TGTGCCAGCTCACCACGTGCAGGGGGGACTGAAGCTTTCTTT
>.|TRBJ1-1|TRBD1|TRBV29-1
CSVRTLGQPNTEAFF
TGCAGCGTGCGTACGTTGGGACAGCCGAACACTGAAGCTTTCTTT
>.|TRBJ2-3|.|TRBV28
CASATRRRRTDTQYF
TGTGCCAGCGCCACTAGAAGGAGGCGCACAGATACGCAGTATTTT
>.|TRBJ2-5|TRBD1|TRBV7-2
CASSAGGQGRETQYF
TGTGCCAGCAGCGCAGGGGGACAGGGGAGAGAGACCCAGTACTTC
>once|TRBJ2-2|.|TRBV3-1/TRBV3-2
CASSRVPGTGELFF
TGTGCCAGCAGCCGTGTCCCCGGGACCGGGGAGCTGTTTTTT
>.|TRBJ1-1|.|TRBV2
CASTRTDNTEAFF
TGTGCCAGCACTAGGACAGACAACACTGAAGCTTTCTTT
>once|TRBJ1-5|.|TRBV4-1
CASSQEAVNQPQHF
TGCGCCAGCAGCCAAGAGGCAGTCAATCAGCCCCAGCATTTT
>.|TRBJ2-6|TRBD1|TRBV19
CASSPGTGSGANVLTF
TGTGCCAGCAGTCCCGGGACAGGTTCTGGGGCCAACGTCCTGACTTTC
>.|TRBJ2-5|TRBD1|TRBV6-2/TRBV6-3
CASSYSLPGQGFLVTQYF
TGTGCCAGCAGTTACTCCTTGCCGGGACAGGGTTTCCTGGTGACCCAGTACTTC
>.|TRBJ2-5|TRBD2|TRBV5-4
CASSVYGGVETQYF
TGTGCCAGCAGCGTTTACGGGGGGGTAGAGACCCAGTACTTC
>few|TRBJ1-1|.|TRBV19
CASSITGPSTEAFF
TGTGCCAGTAGTATAACAGGGCCGAGCACTGAAGCTTTCTTT
>.|TRBJ1-5|.|TRBV12-3/TRBV12-4
CASSLIANQPQHF
TGTGCCAGCAGTTTGATCGCGAATCAGCCCCAGCATTTT
>.|TRBJ2-2|.|TRBV10-3
CAISQGGFGELFF
TGTGCCATCAGTCAGGGGGGGTTCGGGGAGCTGTTTTTT
>.|TRBJ1-6|TRBD1|TRBV6-5
CASGTTGGAFSPLHF
TGTGCCAGCGGGACGACAGGGGGCGCATTCTCACCCCTCCACTTT
>.|TRBJ1-2|TRBD1|TRBV9
CASSSATGGLSYTF
TGTGCCAGCAGCTCCGCGACAGGGGGCCTGAGCTACACCTTC
>.|TRBJ1-3|.|TRBV18
CASSPGSGTIYF
TGTGCCAGCTCACCGGGCTCGGGAACCATATATTTT
>.|TRBJ2-5|TRBD2|TRBV3-1/TRBV3-2
CASSLGLAGVETQYF
TGTGCCAGTAGCCTGGGACTAGCGGGGGTGGAGACCCAGTACTTC
>few|TRBJ1-4|.|TRBV4-1
CASSQDPVIKNEKLFF
TGCGCCAGCAGCCAAGATCCTGTGATTAAGAATGAAAAACTGTTTTTT
>.|TRBJ1-6|.|TRBV28
CASSGTSPLHF
TGTGCCAGCAGCGGGACTTCACCCCTCCACTTT
>.|TRBJ1-5|.|TRBV5-5
CASTWWPGGSSEHF
TGTGCCAGCACCTGGTGGCCTGGGGGTTCTAGCGAGCATTTT
>.|TRBJ1-1|.|TRBV30
CAWSLSYVNTEAFF
TGTGCCTGGAGTCTGTCCTACGTGAACACTGAAGCTTTCTTT
>.|TRBJ2-1|.|TRBV18
CASSTQTQGLEQFF
TGTGCCAGCTCAACCCAAACCCAGGGACTTGAGCAGTTCTTC
>.|TRBJ1-1|.|TRBV11-3
CASSQGLRGETEAFF
TGTGCCAGCAGCCAGGGGTTAAGGGGTGAAACTGAAGCTTTCTTT
>.|TRBJ1-4|.|TRBV5-1
CASRLRGTNEKLFF
TGCGCCAGCAGACTGAGGGGCACTAATGAAAAACTGTTTTTT